This T cell receptor (beta chain) was sequenced for a study of T cell responses to AZD1222 COVID-19 vaccine. This clone was detected once. The method was immunoSEQ multiplex PCR; TCRdb's version includes in-frame clones alone and lacks a portion of them. The repertoire consists of some 150,000 clones, with around 91% occurring once and the leading ten covering roughly 4.6%. Germline-derived CDR1 and CDR2 are SNHLY and FYNNEI. Trimming cost V 1 base and J 5 bases, with 2 bases left between them. There are 11 residues in the CDR3. The specimen comprised peripheral blood, sampled on day 0 of AZD1222 vaccination. The receptor's source is an adult in good health. This chain connects TRBV2 to TRBJ2-5, with D uncertain. CDR3 coding DNA: TGTGCCAGCAGTGAAGTGGAGACCCAGTACTTC. Its translation: CASSEVETQYF.